The rows below give T cell receptor beta chains drawn from one sample of a study of cytomegalovirus exposure and HLA in healthy donors. Assay used: immunoSEQ multiplex PCR; TCRdb lists only in-frame clones, some missing. The table has some 210,000 clones, roughly 80% seen once. The sequencing input was PBMCs. The receptors originated from a woman aged 25 to 45 in good health and CMV-seropositive. Both conserved end residues are part of each CDR3. The D gene is left open where the match is weak. For some rows the clone size is stated as once, few or many, or as a class when expanded; others skip it.

J: TRBJ2-3; size: few; D: .; V: TRBV5-1; CDR3: CASSGGPGPLPDTQYF; DNA: TGCGCCAGCAGCGGGGGCCCTGGGCCCCTCCCAGATACGCAGTATTTT
J: TRBJ2-3; size: .; D: .; V: TRBV6-6; CDR3: CASSPSSRTDTQYF; DNA: TGTGCCAGCAGTCCCTCTTCGCGGACAGATACGCAGTATTTT
J: TRBJ2-2; size: .; D: TRBD2; V: TRBV6-4; CDR3: CASSATSGVTGELFF; DNA: TGTGCCAGCAGCGCGACTAGCGGGGTCACCGGGGAGCTGTTTTTT
J: TRBJ1-1; size: .; D: .; V: TRBV4-3; CDR3: CASSQVISGNTEAFF; DNA: TGCGCCAGCAGCCAAGTAATTTCAGGGAACACTGAAGCTTTCTTT
J: TRBJ2-5; size: once; D: .; V: TRBV5-4; CDR3: CASSLEGATFQETQYF; DNA: TGTGCCAGCAGCTTGGAAGGAGCCACCTTCCAAGAGACCCAGTACTTC
J: TRBJ1-6; size: .; D: .; V: TRBV5-1; CDR3: CASSSGEGLNSPLHF; DNA: TGCGCCAGCAGTTCAGGAGAGGGTCTTAATTCACCCCTCCACTTT
J: TRBJ2-5; size: .; D: .; V: TRBV19; CDR3: CASSRGPGTRQETQYF; DNA: TGTGCCAGTAGTAGAGGGCCCGGGACAAGGCAAGAGACCCAGTACTTC
J: TRBJ2-1; size: .; D: TRBD2; V: TRBV6-5; CDR3: CASSRWTSGVNEQFF; DNA: TGTGCCAGCAGTCGCTGGACTAGCGGGGTCAATGAGCAGTTCTTC
J: TRBJ2-7; size: .; D: TRBD1; V: TRBV18; CDR3: CASSRQGDEQYF; DNA: TGTGCCAGCTCAAGGCAGGGGGACGAGCAGTACTTC
J: TRBJ1-6; size: .; D: .; V: TRBV7-2; CDR3: CASSSRTGSDNSPLHF; DNA: TGTGCCAGCAGCTCAAGAACAGGGTCGGATAATTCACCCCTCCACTTT
J: TRBJ2-1; size: .; D: .; V: TRBV5-1; CDR3: CASSRDTSDYNEQFF; DNA: TGCGCCAGCAGCCGGGACACCTCCGACTACAATGAGCAGTTCTTC
J: TRBJ1-2; size: .; D: TRBD1; V: TRBV7-2; CDR3: CASSYDRGPYGYTF; DNA: TGTGCCAGCAGCTATGACAGGGGCCCGTATGGCTACACCTTC
J: TRBJ2-7; size: .; D: .; V: TRBV7-9; CDR3: CASSSFGEQYF; DNA: TGTGCCAGCAGCTCCTTCGGTGAGCAGTACTTC
J: TRBJ2-2; size: .; D: TRBD2; V: TRBV7-2; CDR3: CASSPRLASNTGELFF; DNA: TGTGCCAGCAGCCCCCGACTAGCGTCGAACACCGGGGAGCTGTTTTTT
J: TRBJ2-7; size: .; D: .; V: TRBV6-6; CDR3: CASSYPEGRQFEQYF; DNA: TGTGCCAGCAGTTACCCGGAGGGGCGGCAATTTGAGCAGTACTTC
J: TRBJ2-5; size: .; D: .; V: TRBV5-5; CDR3: CASSLLTEIIQETQYF; DNA: TGTGCCAGCAGCTTGTTAACAGAAATTATCCAAGAGACCCAGTACTTC
J: TRBJ2-7; size: once; D: .; V: TRBV10-3; CDR3: CAISEGGAGTPGYEQYF; DNA: TGTGCCATCAGTGAGGGAGGGGCAGGTACACCCGGCTACGAGCAGTACTTC
J: TRBJ2-3; size: once; D: .; V: TRBV7-3; CDR3: CASSFDSSDTQYF; DNA: TGTGCCAGCAGCTTCGACAGCTCAGATACGCAGTATTTT
J: TRBJ1-1; size: .; D: .; V: TRBV5-1; CDR3: CASSLDRMNTEAFF; DNA: TGCGCCAGCAGCTTGGACAGGATGAACACTGAAGCTTTCTTT
J: TRBJ2-6; size: .; D: TRBD1; V: TRBV18; CDR3: CASSPLSGQGLAGANVLTF; DNA: TGTGCCAGCTCACCACTTAGCGGACAGGGTTTAGCTGGGGCCAACGTCCTGACTTTC
J: TRBJ2-7; size: .; D: TRBD2; V: TRBV30; CDR3: CAWIPKWGTSSHEQYF; DNA: TGTGCCTGGATTCCCAAGTGGGGGACTAGTTCCCACGAGCAGTACTTC